This paragraph reports one T cell receptor (beta chain). This entry comes from a study of blood T cell repertoires in COVID-19. Germline values: CDR1 SNHLY, CDR2 FYNNEI. The CDR3 consists of 14 residues. Trimming left V 3 bases short and J 2 bases short, with 8 bases between. Assay used: immunoSEQ multiplex PCR; TCRdb lists only in-frame clones, some missing. This sample has approximately 110,000 clones, with 65% to 85% found just once. The sample consisted of peripheral blood. This sequence was found in a man aged 50 or older with acute or convalescent COVID-19. The chain links TRBV2 to TRBJ2-1; perhaps TRBD1 as D (6 bases). The CDR3 loop reads CASSDRGTYNEQFF. CDR3 nucleotide sequence: TGTGCCAGCAGTGACAGGGGAACCTACAATGAGCAGTTCTTC. The complete variable domain, with remaining parts taken from reference TRBV2 and TRBJ2-1, reads EPEVTQTPSHQVTQMGQEVILRCVPISNHLYFYWYRQILGQKVEFLVSFYNNEISEKSEIFDDQFSVERPDGSNFTLKIRSTKLEDSAMYFCASSDRGTYNEQFFGPGTRLTVL.